The 24 T cell receptor beta chains below were found in one sample sequenced in a study of control samples from healthy donors and cancer patients. The table came from immunoSEQ multiplex PCR; TCRdb's copy has only in-frame clones and leaves some out. Of about 95,000 clones in the sample, just under 85% were seen once. Sequenced material: blood. These receptors came from a man aged 25-45 years in good health.

This clone was counted once. The chain recombines TRBV4-1 with TRBJ2-7; the D gene could be TRBD1 or TRBD2 (5 bases each). Trimming removed 8 bases at V and 0 bases at J, with 14 bases between. This CDR3 is 14 amino acids long. The germline gives CDR1 MGHRA, CDR2 YSYEKL. Written as DNA, the CDR3 is TGCGCCAGCGCAAACCGGGACGGCTCCTACGAGCAGTACTTC. Protein sequence: CASANRDGSYEQYF.

This clone is a singleton in its sample. The CDR3 protein is CASSQMDPMDSPLHF. CDR3 sequence (DNA): TGCGCCAGCAGCCAAATGGACCCGATGGATTCACCCCTCCACTTT. This rearrangement joins TRBV4-1 to TRBJ1-6, with D uncertain. Trimming stripped 2 bases from V and 8 bases from J, with 13 bases between. The CDR3 loop spans 15 amino acids. Germline V gene data show CDR1 as MGHRA and CDR2 as YSYEKL.

The genes are TRBV5-1 and TRBJ2-7; D possibly matches TRBD1 or TRBD2 (5 bases each). Looked up from germline, CDR1 is SGHRS and CDR2 is YFSETQ. The CDR3 has 13 amino acids. Trimming removed 3 bases at V and 6 bases at J, with 13 bases between. The CDR3 DNA is TGCGCCAGCAGCTATGGGGCAGGGAGCGAGCAGTACTTC. Translating gives CASSYGAGSEQYF.

This clone has only one observation. The chain is built from TRBV2 and TRBJ1-4, with a possible D match to TRBD1 (6 bases). CDR1 and CDR2 (germline): SNHLY, FYNNEI. Trimming removed 6 bases at V and 6 bases at J, with 11 bases between. The CDR3 consists of 13 residues. CDR3 protein: CASSPDSDEKLFF. The CDR3 DNA follows: TGTGCCAGCAGCCCGGACAGCGATGAAAAACTGTTTTTT.

The V gene is TRBV28, the J gene TRBJ2-4; 8 positions agree with TRBD1. This CDR3 comprises 15 residues. The germline CDR1 and CDR2 sequences are MDHEN and SYDVKM. V dropped 3 bases and J dropped 4; count of bases not matched to a gene: 5. The CDR3 region is CASSFPGQVKNIQYF. The CDR3, as DNA: TGTGCCAGCAGTTTCCCGGGACAGGTGAAAAACATTCAGTACTTC.

Concerning this clone itself: At one boundary the junction diverges from the germline segment, which might be a read error. The rearrangement joins TRBV30 to TRBJ2-7; no clear D. The CDR3 runs 12 residues. Germline-derived CDR1 and CDR2 are GTSNPN and SVGIG (reference sequence). The CDR3 sequence: CVWSLAVDEQYF. The DNA of the CDR3 is TGTGTCTGGAGCCTGGCGGTTGACGAGCAGTACTTC.

The rearrangement links TRBV2 to TRBJ2-7, with D maybe TRBD1 (5 bases). This CDR3 comprises 14 residues. V lost 7 bases to trimming and J lost 1 base, with 14 bases between them. Germline V gene lookup returns CDR1 SNHLY and CDR2 FYNNEI. The CDR3 spells CASTDNDHSYEQYF. The CDR3 coding sequence is TGTGCCAGCACGGACAATGATCATTCCTACGAGCAGTACTTC.

V gene TRBV30 combines with J gene TRBJ1-1; weak D call: TRBD1 (6 bases). Germline V gene data show CDR1 as GTSNPN and CDR2 as SVGIG (reference sequence). V was shortened by 6 bases and J by 5 bases, with 16 bases between the two germline ends. This CDR3 spans 13 amino acids. In DNA form, the CDR3 reads TGTGCCTGCCTCGGGGGCTTGGGGACTGAAGCTTTCTTT. Translating it yields CACLGGLGTEAFF.

This chain connects TRBV6-2 or TRBV6-3 to TRBJ2-1; TRBD2 agrees at 9 bases. The CDR3 runs to 15 residues. The V and J ends lost 4 bases and 8 bases, in that order; junction bases with no gene match: 9. The germline CDR1 and CDR2 sequences are MNHEY and SVGEGT. The CDR3 spells CASSFSSGGRYEQFF. CDR3 sequence (DNA): TGTGCCAGCAGTTTCTCGAGCGGGGGGCGCTATGAGCAGTTCTTC.

The sample holds a few counts of this clone. The chain combines TRBV5-4 with TRBJ1-1; D is ambiguous. This CDR3 has 14 residues. V was cut by 4 bases and J by 3 bases, with 13 bases left in between. The germline V gene has CDR1 SGHNT and CDR2 YYREEE (reference sequence). As DNA, the CDR3 is TGTGCCAGCAGCCCGCCGGACCGATACACTGAAGCTTTCTTT. Its protein product is CASSPPDRYTEAFF.

This clone turned up a few times. This sequence joins TRBV11-3 and TRBJ1-1; no firm D call. The CDR3 has 11 residues. The germline V gene has CDR1 SGHNT and CDR2 YENEEA. V gave up 3 bases and J gave up 2 bases, with 1 base separating them. CDR3 protein: CASSFNTEAFF. CDR3 nucleotide sequence: TGTGCCAGCAGCTTCAACACTGAAGCTTTCTTT.

V gene TRBV5-5 combines with J gene TRBJ1-4; 8 positions agree with TRBD1. The germline CDR1 and CDR2 sequences are SGHKS and YYEKEE (reference sequence). The CDR3 has 17 amino acids. Germline trimming cut 4 bases from V and 3 bases from J; bases unmatched to any gene: 11. The DNA for the CDR3 is TGTGCCAGCAGCCAATTCAGGACAGGGCCATCTAATGAAAAACTGTTTTTT. Translated, it gives CASSQFRTGPSNEKLFF.

The chain is built from TRBV7-9 and TRBJ1-5, with D unclear. Germline V gives CDR1 SEHNR, CDR2 FQNEAQ (reference sequence). This CDR3 is 14 amino acids long. V was clipped by 3 bases and J by 2 bases, with 8 bases between them. CDR3 residues: CASSLGTGNQPQHF. CDR3 coding DNA: TGTGCCAGCAGCTTGGGTACAGGCAATCAGCCCCAGCATTTT.

This chain connects TRBV2 to TRBJ2-7; D possibly uses TRBD1 or TRBD2 (5 bases each). CDR1 SNHLY and CDR2 FYNNEI come from the germline V gene. There are 14 residues in the CDR3. The V and J ends lost 7 bases and 4 bases respectively, with 17 bases between them. The CDR3 bases are TGTGCCAGCACGGGGCCTGACAAGACATACGAGCAGTACTTC. It is translated as CASTGPDKTYEQYF.

This clone showed up just a few times. The chain links TRBV19 to TRBJ1-1; 10 nucleotides align to TRBD1. Germline-derived CDR1 and CDR2 are LNHDA and SQIVND (reference sequence). The CDR3 spans 18 residues. V lost 2 bases to trimming and J lost 4 bases; unmatched junction nucleotides: 13. The CDR3 sequence is CASSITGTGVIYGTEAFF. Written as DNA, the CDR3 is TGTGCCAGTAGTATAACCGGGACAGGGGTTATCTATGGCACTGAAGCTTTCTTT.

This clone was picked up one time. The CDR3 DNA is TGTGCCAGCAGCCCGAGGGGGCCGGACATTCAGTACTTC. The encoded protein is CASSPRGPDIQYF. The V call is TRBV11-1, the J call TRBJ2-4, with 7 bases aligning to TRBD1. V lost 5 bases and J lost 8; bases outside the gene matches: 6. This CDR3 region has 13 residues. Germline values: CDR1 SGHAT, CDR2 FQDESV (reference sequence).

J is TRBJ1-1 and V is TRBV19; 9 bases agree with TRBD1. This CDR3 is 17 amino acids long. V lost 5 bases, J lost 5 bases, and 15 bases stayed unmatched. CDR1 and CDR2 (germline): LNHDA, SQIVND (reference sequence). The CDR3 region is CASSSPPGTGLGTEAFF. The CDR3 DNA follows: TGTGCCAGTAGTTCGCCTCCCGGGACAGGGCTGGGGACTGAAGCTTTCTTT.

In DNA form, the CDR3 reads TGTGCCAGTAGTATAAACGTTAACACCGGGGAGCTGTTTTTT. The encoded protein is CASSINVNTGELFF. The J gene is TRBJ2-2, the V gene TRBV19; D call uncertain. Germline-derived CDR1 and CDR2 are LNHDA and SQIVND (reference sequence). This CDR3 contains 14 residues. The V and J ends lost 2 bases and 2 bases respectively, with 6 bases between them.

This clone turned up a few times. V usage is TRBV5-5 and J usage is TRBJ2-7, with TRBD2 as a possible D gene (7 bases). The V gene lost 5 bases and the J gene lost 5 bases, with 11 bases spanning the gap. Germline values: CDR1 SGHKS, CDR2 YYEKEE (reference sequence). This CDR3 has 12 residues. Written as DNA, the CDR3 is TGTGCCAGCAGACTGGGGGGGCACGAGCAGTACTTC. Translation gives CASRLGGHEQYF.

The chain combines TRBV5-1 with TRBJ1-1, with unresolved D. V dropped 0 bases and J dropped 7 bases, with 10 bases sitting between them. Germline lookup yields CDR1 SGHRS and CDR2 YFSETQ. The CDR3 length is 13 residues. CDR3 sequence: CASSLVVEGEAFF. Here the CDR3 DNA reads TGCGCCAGCAGCTTGGTGGTGGAGGGTGAAGCTTTCTTT.

The CDR3 spells CASSLAGAPTHEAFF. Written as DNA, the CDR3 is TGTGCCAGCAGCTTAGCCGGGGCGCCAACTCATGAAGCTTTCTTT. V usage is TRBV7-9 and J usage is TRBJ1-1, with D perhaps matching TRBD1 (5 bases). CDR3 size: 15 residues. V was cut by 0 bases and J by 7 bases, with 15 bases left in between. Germline V CDR1 and CDR2: SEHNR, FQNEAQ (reference sequence).

This CDR3 reads CATSDFEGKQYF. The CDR3 DNA sequence: TGTGCCACCAGTGATTTTGAGGGAAAGCAGTACTTC. V usage is TRBV24-1 and J usage is TRBJ2-7; TRBD2 is a possible D gene (5 bases). Germline V gene lookup returns CDR1 KGHDR and CDR2 SFDVKD. CDR3 length: 12 amino acids. V lost 1 base and J lost 8, with 8 bases in between.

The chain uses TRBV7-3 and TRBJ2-1; the match to TRBD2 covers 7 bases. Germline V gives CDR1 SGHTA, CDR2 FQGTGA. The ends lost 4 bases at V and 4 bases at J; junction bases unmatched: 4. The CDR3 extends over 14 amino acids. CDR3 protein: CASSSTSVYNEQFF. CDR3 DNA sequence: TGTGCCAGCAGCTCAACTAGCGTGTACAATGAGCAGTTCTTC.

The chain joins TRBV30 to TRBJ1-4; 9 bases are shared with TRBD1. The CDR3 is 14 residues long. Trimming at V came to 4 bases and at J to 7 bases, leaving 7 bases not matched to a gene. Germline V gives CDR1 GTSNPN, CDR2 SVGIG (reference sequence). The CDR3 is CAWTTGGAGEKLFF. CDR3 nucleotide sequence: TGTGCCTGGACCACAGGGGGCGCGGGTGAAAAACTGTTTTTT.